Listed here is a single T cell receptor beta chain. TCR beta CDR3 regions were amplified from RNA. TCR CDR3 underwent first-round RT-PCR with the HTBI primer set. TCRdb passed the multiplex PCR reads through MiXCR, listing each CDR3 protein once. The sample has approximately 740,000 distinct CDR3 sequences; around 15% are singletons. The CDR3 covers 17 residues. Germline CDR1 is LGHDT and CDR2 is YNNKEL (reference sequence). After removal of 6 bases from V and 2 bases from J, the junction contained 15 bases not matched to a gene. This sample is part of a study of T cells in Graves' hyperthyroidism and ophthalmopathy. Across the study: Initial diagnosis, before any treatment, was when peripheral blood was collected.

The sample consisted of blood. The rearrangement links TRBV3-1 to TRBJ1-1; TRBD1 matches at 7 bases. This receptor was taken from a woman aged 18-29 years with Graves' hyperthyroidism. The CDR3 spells CASSLFPGTAINTEAFF. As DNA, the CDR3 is TGTGCCAGCAGTCTTTTTCCCGGGACAGCGATTAACACTGAAGCTTTCTTT.